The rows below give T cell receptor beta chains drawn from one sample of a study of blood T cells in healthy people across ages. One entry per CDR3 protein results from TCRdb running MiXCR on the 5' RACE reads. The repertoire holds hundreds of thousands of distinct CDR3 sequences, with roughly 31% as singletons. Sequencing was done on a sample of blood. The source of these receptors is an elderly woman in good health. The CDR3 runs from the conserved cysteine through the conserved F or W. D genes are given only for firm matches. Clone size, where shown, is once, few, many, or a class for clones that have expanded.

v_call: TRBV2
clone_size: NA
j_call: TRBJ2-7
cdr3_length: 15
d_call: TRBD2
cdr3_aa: CASSKELALTYEQYF
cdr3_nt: TGTGCCAGCAGCAAAGAACTAGCGCTCACCTACGAGCAGTACTTC

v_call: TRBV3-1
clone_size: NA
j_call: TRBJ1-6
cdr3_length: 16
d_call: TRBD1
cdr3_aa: CASSQVGQGAGGPLHF
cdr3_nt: TGTGCCAGCAGCCAAGTTGGACAGGGGGCGGGTGGGCCCCTCCACTTT

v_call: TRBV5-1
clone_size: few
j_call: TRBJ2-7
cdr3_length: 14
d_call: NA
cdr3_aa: CASSLRGPLNEQYF
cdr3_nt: TGCGCCAGCAGCTTGCGGGGGCCCCTCAATGAGCAGTACTTC

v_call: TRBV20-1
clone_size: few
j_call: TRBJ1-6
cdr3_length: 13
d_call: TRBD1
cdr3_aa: CSATTGANSPLHF
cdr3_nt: TGCAGTGCTACGACAGGGGCGAATTCACCCCTCCACTTT

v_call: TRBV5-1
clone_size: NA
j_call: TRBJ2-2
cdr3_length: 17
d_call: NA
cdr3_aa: CASSIPGTEPNTGELFF
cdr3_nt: TGCGCCAGCAGCATCCCCGGGACGGAACCGAACACCGGGGAGCTGTTTTTT

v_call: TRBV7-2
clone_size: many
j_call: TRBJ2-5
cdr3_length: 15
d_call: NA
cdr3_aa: CASTPPDSGWETQYF
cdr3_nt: TGTGCCAGCACACCACCGGACTCGGGTTGGGAGACCCAGTACTTC

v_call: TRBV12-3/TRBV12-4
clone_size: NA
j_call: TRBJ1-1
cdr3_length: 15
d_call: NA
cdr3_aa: CASYQGGGRSTEAFF
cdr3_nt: TGTGCCAGCTATCAAGGGGGGGGTCGGAGCACTGAAGCTTTCTTT

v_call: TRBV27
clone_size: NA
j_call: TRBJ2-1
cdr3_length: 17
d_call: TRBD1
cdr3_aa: CASSKSTGASSYNEQFF
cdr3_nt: TGTGCCAGCAGTAAATCTACAGGGGCTAGCTCCTACAATGAGCAGTTCTTC

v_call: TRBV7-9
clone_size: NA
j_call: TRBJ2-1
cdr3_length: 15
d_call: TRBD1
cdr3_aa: CASSPTQGASNEQFF
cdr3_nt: TGTGCCAGCAGCCCAACACAGGGGGCAAGCAATGAGCAGTTCTTC

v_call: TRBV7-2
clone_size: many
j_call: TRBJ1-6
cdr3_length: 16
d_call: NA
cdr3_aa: CASSLDGGRPSSPLHF
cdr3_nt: TGTGCCAGCAGCTTAGACGGGGGACGGCCATCATCACCCCTCCACTTT

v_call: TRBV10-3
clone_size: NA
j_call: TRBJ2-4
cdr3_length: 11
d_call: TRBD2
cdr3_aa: CATGLADIQCF
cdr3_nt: TGTGCCACTGGACTAGCGGACATTCAGTGCTTC

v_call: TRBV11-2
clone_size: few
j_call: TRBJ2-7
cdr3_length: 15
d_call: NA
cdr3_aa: CASSLDGGQTYEQYF
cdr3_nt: TGTGCCAGCAGCTTAGACGGGGGTCAGACCTACGAGCAGTACTTC

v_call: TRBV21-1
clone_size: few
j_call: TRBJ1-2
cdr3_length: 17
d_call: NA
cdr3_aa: CASSIKETGPLNYGYTF
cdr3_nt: TGTGCCAGCAGTATAAAAGAGACAGGCCCTCTTAACTATGGCTACACCTTC

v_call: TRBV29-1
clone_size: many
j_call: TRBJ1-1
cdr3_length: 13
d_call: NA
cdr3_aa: CSVARLLNTEAFF
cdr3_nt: TGCAGCGTCGCGCGACTGTTGAACACTGAAGCTTTCTTT

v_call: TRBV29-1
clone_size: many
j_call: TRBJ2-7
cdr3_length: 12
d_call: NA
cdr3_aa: CSVRQGVYEQYF
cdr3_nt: TGCAGCGTAAGGCAGGGAGTCTACGAGCAGTACTTC

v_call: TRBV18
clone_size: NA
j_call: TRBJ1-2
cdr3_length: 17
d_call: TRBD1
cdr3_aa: CASSPLTTGEGIYGCTF
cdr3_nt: TGTGCCAGCTCACCACTGACTACAGGGGAGGGGATCTATGGCTGCACCTTC

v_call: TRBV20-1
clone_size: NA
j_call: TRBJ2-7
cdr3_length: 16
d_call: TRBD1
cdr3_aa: CSAPGQGAGSSYEQYF
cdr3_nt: TGCAGTGCCCCGGGACAGGGGGCGGGGAGCTCCTACGAGCAGTACTTC

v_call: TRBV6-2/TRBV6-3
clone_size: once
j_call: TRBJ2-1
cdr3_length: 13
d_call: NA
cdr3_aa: CASRNGGCYEQFF
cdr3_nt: TGTGCCAGCAGGAACGGGGGTTGTTACGAGCAGTTCTTC

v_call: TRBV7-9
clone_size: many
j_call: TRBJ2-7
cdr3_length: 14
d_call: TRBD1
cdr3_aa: CASSLEGQLVEQYF
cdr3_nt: TGTGCCAGCAGCTTAGAGGGACAGCTTGTAGAGCAGTACTTC

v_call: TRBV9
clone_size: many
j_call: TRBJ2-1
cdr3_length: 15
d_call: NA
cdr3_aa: CASSVGTEPYNEQFF
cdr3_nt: TGTGCCAGCAGCGTAGGGACGGAGCCATACAATGAGCAGTTCTTC

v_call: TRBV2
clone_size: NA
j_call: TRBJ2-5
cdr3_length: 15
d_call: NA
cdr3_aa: CASSVRPGQQETQYF
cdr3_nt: TGTGCCAGCAGTGTAAGACCCGGCCAGCAAGAGACCCAGTACTTC

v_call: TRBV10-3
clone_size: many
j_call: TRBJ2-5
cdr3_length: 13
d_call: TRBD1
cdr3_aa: CAIRDRTQETQYF
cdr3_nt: TGTGCCATCAGGGACAGGACCCAAGAGACCCAGTACTTC

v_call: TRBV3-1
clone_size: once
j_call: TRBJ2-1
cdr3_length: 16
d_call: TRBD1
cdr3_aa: CASNHWDRAGYNEQFF
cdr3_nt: TGTGCCAGCAACCATTGGGACAGGGCCGGATACAATGAGCAGTTCTTC

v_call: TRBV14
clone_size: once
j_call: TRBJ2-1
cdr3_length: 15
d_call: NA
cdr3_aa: CASSQDRDNYNEQFF
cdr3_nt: TGTGCCAGCAGCCAAGACAGGGATAACTACAATGAGCAGTTCTTC

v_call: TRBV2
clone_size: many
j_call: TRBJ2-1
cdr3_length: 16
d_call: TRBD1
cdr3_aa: CASSGGEDRGFNEQFF
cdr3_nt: TGTGCCAGCAGTGGGGGGGAGGACAGGGGGTTCAATGAGCAGTTCTTC

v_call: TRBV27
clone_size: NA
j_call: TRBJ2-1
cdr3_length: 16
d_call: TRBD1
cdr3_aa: CASRPPTGGPYNEQFF
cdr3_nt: TGTGCCAGCAGACCTCCTACAGGGGGCCCCTACAATGAGCAGTTCTTC

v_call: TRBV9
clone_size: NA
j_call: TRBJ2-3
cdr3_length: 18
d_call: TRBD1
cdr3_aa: CASSVGPGGTGLTDTQYF
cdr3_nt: TGTGCCAGCAGCGTAGGGCCTGGGGGGACAGGGCTCACAGATACGCAGTATTTT

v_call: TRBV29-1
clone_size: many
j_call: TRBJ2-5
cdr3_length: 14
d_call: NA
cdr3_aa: CSVEDARSRETQYF
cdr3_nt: TGCAGCGTTGAAGATGCAAGGAGTAGGGAGACCCAGTACTTC